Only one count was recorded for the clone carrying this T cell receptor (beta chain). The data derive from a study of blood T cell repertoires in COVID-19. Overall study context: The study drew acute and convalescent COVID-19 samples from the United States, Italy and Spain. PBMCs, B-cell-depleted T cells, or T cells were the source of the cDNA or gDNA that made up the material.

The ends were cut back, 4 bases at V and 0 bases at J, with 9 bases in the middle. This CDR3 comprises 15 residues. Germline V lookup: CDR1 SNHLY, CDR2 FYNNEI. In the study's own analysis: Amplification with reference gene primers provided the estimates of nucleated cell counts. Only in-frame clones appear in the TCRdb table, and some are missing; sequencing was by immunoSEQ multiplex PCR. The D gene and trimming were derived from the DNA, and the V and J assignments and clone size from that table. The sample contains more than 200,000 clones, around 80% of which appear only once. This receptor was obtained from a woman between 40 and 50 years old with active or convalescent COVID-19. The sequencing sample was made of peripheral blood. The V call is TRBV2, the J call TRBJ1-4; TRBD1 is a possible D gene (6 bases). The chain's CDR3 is CASSGTDATNEKLFF. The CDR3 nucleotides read TGTGCCAGCAGTGGGACAGATGCAACTAATGAAAAACTGTTTTTT.